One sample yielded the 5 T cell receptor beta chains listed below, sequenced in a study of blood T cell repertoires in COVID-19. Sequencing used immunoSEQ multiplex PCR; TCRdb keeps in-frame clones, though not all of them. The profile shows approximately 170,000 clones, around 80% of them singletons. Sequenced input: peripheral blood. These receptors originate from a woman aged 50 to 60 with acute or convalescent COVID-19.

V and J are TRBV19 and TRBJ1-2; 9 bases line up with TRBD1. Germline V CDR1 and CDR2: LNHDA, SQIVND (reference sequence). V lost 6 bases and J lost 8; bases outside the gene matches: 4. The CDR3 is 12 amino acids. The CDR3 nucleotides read TGTGCCAGTAGGGGACAGGGCAGCGGCTACACCTTC. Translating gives CASRGQGSGYTF.

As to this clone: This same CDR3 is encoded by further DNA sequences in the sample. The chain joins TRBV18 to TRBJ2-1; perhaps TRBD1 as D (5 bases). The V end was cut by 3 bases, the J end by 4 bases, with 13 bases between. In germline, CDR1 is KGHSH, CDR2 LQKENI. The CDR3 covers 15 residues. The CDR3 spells CASSPRDRQYNEQFF. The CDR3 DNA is TGTGCCAGCTCACCGAGAGACAGACAATACAATGAGCAGTTCTTC. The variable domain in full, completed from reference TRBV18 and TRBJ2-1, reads NAGVMQNPRHLVRRRGQEARLRCSPMKGHSHVYWYRQLPEEGLKFMVYLQKENIIDESGMPKERFSAEFPKEGPSILRIQQVVRGDSAAYFCASSPRDRQYNEQFFGPGTRLTVL.

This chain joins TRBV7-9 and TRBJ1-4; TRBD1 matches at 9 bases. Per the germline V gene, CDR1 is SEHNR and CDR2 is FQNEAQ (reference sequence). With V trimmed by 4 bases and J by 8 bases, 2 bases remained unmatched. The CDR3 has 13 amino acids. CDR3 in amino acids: CASSSGQGEKLFF. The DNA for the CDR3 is TGTGCCAGCAGCTCAGGACAGGGGGAAAAACTGTTTTTT.

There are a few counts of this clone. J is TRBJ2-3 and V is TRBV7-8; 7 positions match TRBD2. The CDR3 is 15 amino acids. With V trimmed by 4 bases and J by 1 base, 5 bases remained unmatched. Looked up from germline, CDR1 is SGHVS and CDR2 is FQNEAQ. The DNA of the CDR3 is TGTGCCAGCAGCTGGGAGGGGATGGGCACAGATACGCAGTATTTT. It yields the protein CASSWEGMGTDTQYF.

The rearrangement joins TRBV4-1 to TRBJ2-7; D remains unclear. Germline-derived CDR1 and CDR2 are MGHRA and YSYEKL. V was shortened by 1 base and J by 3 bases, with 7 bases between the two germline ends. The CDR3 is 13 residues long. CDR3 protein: CASSQVELYEQYF. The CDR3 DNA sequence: TGCGCCAGCAGCCAAGTAGAACTCTACGAGCAGTACTTC.